The present T cell receptor beta chain was sequenced within a study of cytomegalovirus exposure and HLA in healthy donors. Overall study context: An earlier analysis identified more than 90 million unique TCR beta sequences in approximately 170 million T cells.

60 Vbeta and 13 Jbeta primers were used in PCR. Clones were sequenced by immunoSEQ multiplex PCR, and TCRdb holds only the in-frame ones, with some missing. The sample has about 160,000 clones, approximately 81% seen once; the top ten hold roughly 7.5%. About this clone: What it binds is not known.

Findings and caveats of the study: Presence/absence analyses supposed approximately even sequencing depth among donors. Data from an earlier analysis indicated that most TCR beta V segments were productive either about 90% or about 30% of the time.

The CDR3 length is 18 residues. Trimming removed 1 base from V and 4 bases from J, with 20 bases in between. CDR1 SEHNR and CDR2 FQNEAQ come from the germline V gene (reference sequence). The chain joins TRBV7-9 to TRBJ2-1, with a tentative D call TRBD1 (6 bases). This receptor was obtained from a woman in her twenties or thirties in good health and CMV-seropositive. Sequencing used PBMCs. In DNA, the CDR3 is TGTGCCAGCAGCTTAGTTAAGGGGAAGGACAGACTTTACAATGAGCAGTTCTTC. Its translation: CASSLVKGKDRLYNEQFF.